This T cell receptor (beta chain) was identified in a study of T-cell memory formation after mild COVID-19. TCRdb fed the 5' RACE reads into MiXCR, producing one record per CDR3 protein. The sample contains about 50,000 distinct CDR3 sequences, around 12% of which appear only once. V was shortened by 8 bases and J by 7 bases, with 13 bases between the two germline ends. Germline V gene sequence: CDR1 MNHEY, CDR2 SVGEGT. The CDR3 length is 12 residues. This clonotype was seen a few times. This clonotype was sampled from a young man who had mild COVID-19 (a few samples of this study predate the infection). Cell type and time point are not known. The chain combines TRBV6-2 or TRBV6-3 with TRBJ2-3; D is unclear. Sequencing input: PBMCs or a T cell subset sorted from them (not recorded which). CDR3 region: CASSPSPNTQYF. The CDR3 DNA follows: TGTGCCAGCTCCCCCAGTCCGAATACGCAGTATTTT.